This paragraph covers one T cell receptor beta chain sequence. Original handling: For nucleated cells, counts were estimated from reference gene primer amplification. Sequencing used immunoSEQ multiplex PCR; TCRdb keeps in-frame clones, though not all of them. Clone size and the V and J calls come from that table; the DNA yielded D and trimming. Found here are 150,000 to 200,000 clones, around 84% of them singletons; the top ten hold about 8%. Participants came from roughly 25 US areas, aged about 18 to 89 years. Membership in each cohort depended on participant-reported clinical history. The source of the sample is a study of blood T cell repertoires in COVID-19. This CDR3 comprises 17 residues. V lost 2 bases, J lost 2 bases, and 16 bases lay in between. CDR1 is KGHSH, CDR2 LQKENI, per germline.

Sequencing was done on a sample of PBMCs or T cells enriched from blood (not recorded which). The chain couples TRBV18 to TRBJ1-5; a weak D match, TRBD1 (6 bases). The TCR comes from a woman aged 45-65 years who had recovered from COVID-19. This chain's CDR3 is CASSPSGVSPGNQPQHF. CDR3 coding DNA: TGTGCCAGCTCACCATCAGGGGTGAGTCCGGGCAATCAGCCCCAGCATTTT. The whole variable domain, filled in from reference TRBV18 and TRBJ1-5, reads NAGVMQNPRHLVRRRGQEARLRCSPMKGHSHVYWYRQLPEEGLKFMVYLQKENIIDESGMPKERFSAEFPKEGPSILRIQQVVRGDSAAYFCASSPSGVSPGNQPQHFGDGTRLSIL.